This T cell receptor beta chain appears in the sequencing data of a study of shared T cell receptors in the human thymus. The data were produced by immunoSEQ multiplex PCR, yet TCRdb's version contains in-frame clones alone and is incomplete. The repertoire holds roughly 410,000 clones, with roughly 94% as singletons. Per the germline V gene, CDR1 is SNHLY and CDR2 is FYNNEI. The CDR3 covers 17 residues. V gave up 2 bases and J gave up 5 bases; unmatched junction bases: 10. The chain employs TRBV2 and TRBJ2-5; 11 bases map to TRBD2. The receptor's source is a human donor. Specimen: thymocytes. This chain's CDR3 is CASSELTSGIRWETQYF. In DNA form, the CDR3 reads TGTGCCAGCAGTGAATTGACTAGCGGGATCAGGTGGGAGACCCAGTACTTC.